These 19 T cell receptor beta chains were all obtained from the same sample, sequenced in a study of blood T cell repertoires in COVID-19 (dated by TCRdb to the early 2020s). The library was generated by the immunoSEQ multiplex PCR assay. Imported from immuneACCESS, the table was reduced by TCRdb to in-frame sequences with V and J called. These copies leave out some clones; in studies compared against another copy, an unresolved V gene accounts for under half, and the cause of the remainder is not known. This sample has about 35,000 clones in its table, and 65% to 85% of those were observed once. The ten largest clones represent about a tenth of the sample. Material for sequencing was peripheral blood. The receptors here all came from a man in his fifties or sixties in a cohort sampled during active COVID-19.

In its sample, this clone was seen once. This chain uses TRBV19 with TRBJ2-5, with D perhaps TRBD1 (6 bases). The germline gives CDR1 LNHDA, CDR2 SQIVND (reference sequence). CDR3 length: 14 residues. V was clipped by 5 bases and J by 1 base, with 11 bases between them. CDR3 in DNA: TGTGCCAGTAGTCTCAACAGGGTCCAAGAGACCCAGTACTTC. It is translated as CASSLNRVQETQYF.

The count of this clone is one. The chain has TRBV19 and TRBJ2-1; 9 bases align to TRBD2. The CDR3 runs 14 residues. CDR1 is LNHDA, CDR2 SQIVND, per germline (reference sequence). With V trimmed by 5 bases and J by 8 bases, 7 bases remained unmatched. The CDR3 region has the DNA TGTGCCAGTAGTTGGGCGGGGGGGAAGGATGAGCAGTTCTTC. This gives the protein CASSWAGGKDEQFF.

CDR3 coding DNA: TGTGCCAGCAGCCCGGGACTAGCGGCCAATGAGCAGTTCTTC. Its protein is CASSPGLAANEQFF. This rearrangement joins TRBV9 to TRBJ2-1; TRBD2 matches at 11 bases. With 4 bases clipped from V and 6 bases from J, the junction kept 3 bases outside the gene matches. This CDR3 contains 14 residues. The germline CDR1 and CDR2 sequences are SGDLS and YYNGEE.

The CDR3 reads CASSPTTNEKLFF. CDR3 sequence (DNA): TGTGCCAGCAGTCCCACAACTAATGAAAAACTGTTTTTT. The chain has TRBV28 and TRBJ1-4, with D hard to call. Trimming cost V 5 bases and J 0 bases, with 4 bases left between them. This CDR3 region has 13 residues. Per germline, CDR1 MDHEN and CDR2 SYDVKM.

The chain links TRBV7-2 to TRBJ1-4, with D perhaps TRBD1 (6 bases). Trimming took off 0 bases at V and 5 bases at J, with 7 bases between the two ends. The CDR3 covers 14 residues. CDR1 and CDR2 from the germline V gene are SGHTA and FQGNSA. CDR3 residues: CASSLAGQNEKLFF. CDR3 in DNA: TGTGCCAGCAGCTTAGCCGGACAGAATGAAAAACTGTTTTTT.

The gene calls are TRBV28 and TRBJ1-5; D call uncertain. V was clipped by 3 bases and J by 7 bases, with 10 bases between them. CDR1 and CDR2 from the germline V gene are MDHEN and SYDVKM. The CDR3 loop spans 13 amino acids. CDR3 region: CASSFSGNQPQHF. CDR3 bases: TGTGCCAGCAGTTTCTCAGGTAACCAGCCCCAGCATTTT. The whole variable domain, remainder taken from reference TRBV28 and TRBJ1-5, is DVKVTQSSRYLVKRTGEKVFLECVQDMDHENMFWYRQDPGLGLRLIYFSYDVKMKEKGDIPEGYSVSREKKERFSLILESASTNQTSMYLCASSFSGNQPQHFGDGTRLSIL.

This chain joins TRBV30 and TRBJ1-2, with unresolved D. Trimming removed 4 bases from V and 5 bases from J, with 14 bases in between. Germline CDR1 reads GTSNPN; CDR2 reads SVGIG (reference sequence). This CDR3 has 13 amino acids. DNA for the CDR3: TGTGCCTGGATATCATCACCAACTTATGGCTACACCTTC. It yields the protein CAWISSPTYGYTF.

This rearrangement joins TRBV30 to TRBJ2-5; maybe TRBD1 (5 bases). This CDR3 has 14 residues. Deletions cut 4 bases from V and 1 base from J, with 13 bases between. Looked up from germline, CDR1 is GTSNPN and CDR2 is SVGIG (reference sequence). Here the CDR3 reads CAWTRQHPQETQYF. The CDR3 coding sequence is TGTGCCTGGACCAGACAGCACCCCCAAGAGACCCAGTACTTC.

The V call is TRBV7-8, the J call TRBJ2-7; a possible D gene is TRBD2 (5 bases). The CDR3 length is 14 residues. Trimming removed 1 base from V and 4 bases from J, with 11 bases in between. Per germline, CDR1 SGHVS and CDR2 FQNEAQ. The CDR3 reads CASSLGRGSYEQYF. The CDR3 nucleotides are TGTGCCAGCAGCTTAGGACGGGGTAGTTACGAGCAGTACTTC.

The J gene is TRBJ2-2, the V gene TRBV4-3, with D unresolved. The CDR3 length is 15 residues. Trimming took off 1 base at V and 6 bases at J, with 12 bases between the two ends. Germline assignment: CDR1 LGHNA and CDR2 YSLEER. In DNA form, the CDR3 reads TGCGCCAGCAGCCAAGGTTTCGATGAGGCCGGGGAGCTGTTTTTT. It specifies CASSQGFDEAGELFF.

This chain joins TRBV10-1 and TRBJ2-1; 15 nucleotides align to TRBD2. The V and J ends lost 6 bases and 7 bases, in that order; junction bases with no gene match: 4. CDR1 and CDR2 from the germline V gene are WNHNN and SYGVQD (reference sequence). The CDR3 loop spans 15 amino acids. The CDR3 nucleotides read TGCGCCAGCAGCCCCGGGACTAGCGGGGGGAATGAGCAGTTCTTC. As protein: CASSPGTSGGNEQFF.

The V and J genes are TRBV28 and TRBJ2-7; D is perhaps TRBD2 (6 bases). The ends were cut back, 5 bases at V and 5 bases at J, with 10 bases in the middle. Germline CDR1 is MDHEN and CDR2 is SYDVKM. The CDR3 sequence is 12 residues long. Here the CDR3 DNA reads TGTGCCAGCAGTCGCCCGGGGGACGAGCAGTACTTC. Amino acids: CASSRPGDEQYF.

CDR3 region: CASSPWTGATRSGNEQFF. The CDR3 coding sequence is TGTGCCAGCAGTCCGTGGACAGGGGCCACGAGGTCGGGGAATGAGCAGTTCTTC. This chain links TRBV28 with TRBJ2-1; TRBD1 matches at 9 bases. This CDR3 comprises 18 residues. V lost 5 bases and J lost 7; bases outside the gene matches: 18. The germline gives CDR1 MDHEN, CDR2 SYDVKM.

CDR3 amino acids: CASSLSLALYNEQFF. CDR3 nucleotides: TGCGCCAGCAGCCTTTCACTAGCGCTCTACAATGAGCAGTTCTTC. This chain uses TRBV4-3 with TRBJ2-1, with TRBD2 matching over 7 bases. Germline V lookup: CDR1 LGHNA, CDR2 YSLEER. CDR3 length: 15 amino acids. After removal of 4 bases from V and 3 bases from J, the junction contained 6 bases not matched to a gene.

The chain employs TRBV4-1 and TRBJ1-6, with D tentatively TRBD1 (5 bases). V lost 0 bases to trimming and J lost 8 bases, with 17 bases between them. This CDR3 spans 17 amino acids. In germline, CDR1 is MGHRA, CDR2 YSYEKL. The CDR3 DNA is TGCGCCAGCAGCCAAGACCCGGGGGGGGGTGCGGATTCACCCCTCCACTTT. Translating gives CASSQDPGGGADSPLHF.

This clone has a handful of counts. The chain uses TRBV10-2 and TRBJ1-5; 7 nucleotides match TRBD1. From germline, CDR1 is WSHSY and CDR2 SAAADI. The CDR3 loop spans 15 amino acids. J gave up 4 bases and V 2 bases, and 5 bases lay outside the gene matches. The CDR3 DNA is TGCGCCAGCAGTGAGGCTGGGACAGCTAATCAGCCCCAGCATTTT. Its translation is CASSEAGTANQPQHF.

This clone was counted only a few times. CDR3 amino acids: CASSFGANYGYTF. The CDR3, as DNA: TGTGCCAGCAGTTTTGGGGCCAACTATGGCTACACCTTC. This rearrangement joins TRBV12-3 or TRBV12-4 to TRBJ1-2; D perhaps matches TRBD1 (5 bases). This CDR3 spans 13 amino acids. Trimming stripped 3 bases from V and 2 bases from J, with 7 bases between.

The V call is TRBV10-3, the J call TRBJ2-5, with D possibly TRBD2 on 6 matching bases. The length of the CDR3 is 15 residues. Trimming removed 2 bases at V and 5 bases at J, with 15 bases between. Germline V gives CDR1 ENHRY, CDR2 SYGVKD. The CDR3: CAISETGTAKETQYF. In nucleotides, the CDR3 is TGTGCCATCAGTGAGACCGGGACTGCAAAGGAGACCCAGTACTTC.

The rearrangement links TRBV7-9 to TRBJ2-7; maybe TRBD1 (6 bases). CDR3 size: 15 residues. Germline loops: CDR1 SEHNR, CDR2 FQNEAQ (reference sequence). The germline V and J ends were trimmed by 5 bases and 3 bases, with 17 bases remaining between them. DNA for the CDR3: TGTGCCAGCAGCACTCCACCGGGACACAACTACGAGCAGTACTTC. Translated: CASSTPPGHNYEQYF.